Below, 8 T cell receptor beta chains from the same sample are listed, as sequenced in a study of blood T cell repertoires in COVID-19. This table comes from immunoSEQ multiplex PCR, and its TCRdb copy is limited to in-frame clones, with some not included. This sample has 200,000 to 300,000 clones, with 84% found just once. Material: peripheral blood. Source of these receptors: a man aged 60 to 75 with acute or convalescent COVID-19.

The chain carries TRBV11-2 and TRBJ2-5, with 8 positions matching TRBD1. CDR1 and CDR2 from the germline V gene are SGHAT and FQNNGV. The CDR3 spans 16 residues. V was pared by 1 base and J by 4 bases, with 8 bases of the junction left unmatched. The CDR3, as DNA: TGTGCCAGCAGCTTAGGCAACCAGGGGGCTGGAGAGACCCAGTACTTC. Protein: CASSLGNQGAGETQYF. The full variable domain, rest sourced from reference TRBV11-2 and TRBJ2-5, is EAGVAQSPRYKIIEKRQSVAFWCNPISGHATLYWYQQILGQGPKLLIQFQNNGVVDDSQLPKDRFSAERLKGVDSTLKIQPAKLEDSAVYLCASSLGNQGAGETQYFGPGTRLLVL.

The rearrangement uses TRBV9 and TRBJ1-2; TRBD1 agrees at 8 bases. The CDR3 covers 15 residues. V was clipped by 4 bases and J by 4 bases; unmatched bases: 9. Germline CDR1 SGDLS, CDR2 YYNGEE. CDR3 DNA sequence: TGTGCCAGCAGCCCCCGACAGGGGAATTTCTATGGCTACACCTTC. It translates to CASSPRQGNFYGYTF.

The V gene is TRBV5-1, the J gene TRBJ2-1; 7 bases are shared with TRBD2. The V gene end was trimmed by 4 bases and the J gene end by 3 bases; junction bases not matched to a gene: 10. Germline CDR1 SGHRS, CDR2 YFSETQ. CDR3 length equals 16 residues. CDR3 sequence reads: CASSGSGRVDYNEQFF. Here the CDR3 DNA reads TGCGCCAGCAGCGGATCAGGGAGGGTAGACTACAATGAGCAGTTCTTC.

The J gene is TRBJ2-2, the V gene TRBV9; 11 positions match TRBD1. The CDR3 is 15 residues long. Germline V lookup: CDR1 SGDLS, CDR2 YYNGEE. After removal of 3 bases from V and 6 bases from J, the junction contained 4 bases not matched to a gene. The CDR3 bases are TGTGCCAGCAGCGGGACAGGGGGCCAAGCCGGGGAGCTGTTTTTT. Its translation: CASSGTGGQAGELFF.

This clone came up a few times. This chain uses TRBV18 with TRBJ2-7; tentatively, D is TRBD1 (5 bases). Germline CDR1 reads KGHSH; CDR2 reads LQKENI. Deletions cut 6 bases from V and 5 bases from J, with 20 bases between. The length of the CDR3 is 15 residues. CDR3 region: CASSPRGSPIHEQYF. In DNA form, the CDR3 reads TGTGCCAGCTCCCCTAGGGGATCCCCTATCCACGAGCAGTACTTC.

The chain links TRBV11-2 to TRBJ2-2, with 8 bases that match TRBD1. V gave up 3 bases and J gave up 4 bases; unmatched junction bases: 4. The CDR3 covers 15 residues. Germline V CDR1 and CDR2: SGHAT, FQNNGV. This chain's CDR3 is CASSLTGDGTGELFF. The CDR3 DNA follows: TGTGCCAGCAGCTTGACAGGGGATGGCACCGGGGAGCTGTTTTTT. The full variable domain, completed using reference TRBV11-2 and TRBJ2-2, is EAGVAQSPRYKIIEKRQSVAFWCNPISGHATLYWYQQILGQGPKLLIQFQNNGVVDDSQLPKDRFSAERLKGVDSTLKIQPAKLEDSAVYLCASSLTGDGTGELFFGEGSRLTVL.

This chain joins TRBV10-3 and TRBJ1-6; 7 bases match TRBD1. CDR1 is ENHRY and CDR2 is SYGVKD in the germline V gene. The CDR3 sequence is 15 residues long. The J segment lost 8 bases and the V segment lost 10 bases, leaving 14 bases of the junction unmatched. CDR3 DNA: TGTGCCACCACAGAGGGGCACAGGGGAGATTCACCCCTCCACTTT. Its translation: CATTEGHRGDSPLHF.

This clone appeared a few times. The chain carries TRBV28 and TRBJ1-2; 7 nucleotides match TRBD1. This CDR3 spans 15 amino acids. Trimming took 8 bases from V and 4 from J; bases not matched to a gene: 13. Germline loops: CDR1 MDHEN, CDR2 SYDVKM. In nucleotides, the CDR3 is TGTGCCAGCCGGCCCGGACAGGCTTCTGGCTATGGCTACACCTTC. This codes for CASRPGQASGYGYTF.